This T cell receptor beta chain emerged from a study of CD4 T cells in relation to SARS-CoV-2 and coronaviruses. Study in general: TCR beta CDR3s were sequenced after 10-day antigen culture of PBMCs. Study findings and constraints: In around 63% of donors, memory CD4+ clonotypes crossrecognized SARS-CoV-2 and at least one common cold coronavirus spike. SARS-CoV-2-driven expansion was significantly weaker in crossreactive than monoreactive clones.

V gave up 0 bases and J gave up 4 bases, with 15 bases separating them. The CDR3 loop spans 16 amino acids. Germline CDR1 reads LGHDT; CDR2 reads YNNKEL (reference sequence). The unexposed donors gave CD4+ T cells in about 2011-2019, prior to COVID-19. After less than 11 days of culture, CD4+ T cells were isolated. Cells permitting, SARS-CoV-2 S/N and four cold-coronavirus spikes were tested on unexposed-donor CD4+ T cells. With regard to this clone: Its antigen remains unknown.

Libraries were prepared by immunoSEQ multiplex PCR; TCRdb keeps only in-frame clonotypes and omits some of them. The sample has fewer than 25,000 clones; around three quarters are singletons. The origin of this receptor is a human donor in good health. The gene calls are TRBV3-1 (or the pseudogene TRBV3-2) and TRBJ1-2, with a possible D match to TRBD1 (5 bases). Material: CD4+ T cells from PBMCs, cultured in vitro. The CDR3 DNA sequence: TGTGCCAGCAGCCAAGAGGGGACCACTGGAGGCTATGGCTACACCTTC. Translation: CASSQEGTTGGYGYTF.